These T cell receptor beta chains were read from a single sample in a study of T cells in Graves' hyperthyroidism and ophthalmopathy. TCRdb used MiXCR to reprocess the multiplex PCR reads, holding one entry per CDR3 protein. This sample has 270,000 or so distinct CDR3 sequences, with 15% found just once. The material sequenced was blood. The receptors derive from a woman in her fifties or sixties with Graves' hyperthyroidism that later progressed to Graves' ophthalmopathy. Both conserved end residues are part of each CDR3. A D gene is named only where the DNA matches it firmly. Some rows mark clone size as missing; the rest say once, few, many or name a class of expanded clone.

J gene,D gene,V gene,clone size,CDR3 DNA,CDR3 protein
TRBJ1-4,-,TRBV6-1,-,TGTGCCAGCAGTGCAGGGGTGGACGAAAAACTGTTTTTT,CASSAGVDEKLFF
TRBJ1-2,-,TRBV28,many,TGTGCCAGCAGTTCCCCGAACAGGGTAGGGGGCTACACCTTC,CASSSPNRVGGYTF
TRBJ2-3,-,TRBV5-6,many,TGTGCCAGCAGAGGGATAGGCGGGCGCACAGATACGCAGTATTTT,CASRGIGGRTDTQYF
TRBJ1-2,-,TRBV6-9,many,TGTGCCAGCACCCCTTTGGAATGTTGCAATGGCTACACCTTC,CASTPLECCNGYTF
TRBJ1-2,-,TRBV2,many,TGTGCCAGCAAGAGGTCGGGCGACTATGGCTACACCTTC,CASKRSGDYGYTF
TRBJ2-7,TRBD2,TRBV5-1,many,TGCGCCAGCAGCTTGGGGTGGGAGGGTTCCCGCGAGCAGTACTTC,CASSLGWEGSREQYF
TRBJ2-3,TRBD2,TRBV20-1,many,TGCAGTGCTAGCCTCGCCGCGGCTAGCGGGACAGATACGCAGTATTTT,CSASLAAASGTDTQYF
TRBJ2-7,-,TRBV5-1,many,TGCGCCAGTTCCCCCGGGGACCCGTACGAGCAGTACTTC,CASSPGDPYEQYF
TRBJ2-5,-,TRBV27,many,TGTGCCAGCAGTTTATGGGGTACGAGAGAGACCCAGTACTTC,CASSLWGTRETQYF
TRBJ1-2,-,TRBV6-1,-,TGTGCCAGCTCCGTGGGTCTCCGCTATGGCTACACCTTC,CASSVGLRYGYTF
TRBJ2-1,TRBD2,TRBV7-9,many,TGTGCCGTACTAGCGGGAGTGAACAATGAGCAGTTCTTC,CAVLAGVNNEQFF
TRBJ1-2,-,TRBV5-1,many,TGCGCCAGCAGCCCTATACCCCCGAGAGACTATGGCTACACCTTC,CASSPIPPRDYGYTF
TRBJ2-1,-,TRBV11-3,many,TGTGCCAGCAGCTTAAACGGAGAAACCTACAATGAGCAGTTCTTC,CASSLNGETYNEQFF
TRBJ1-5,-,TRBV7-6,-,TGTGCCAGCAGCTTAGGGGCGGCGGATCAGCCCCAGCATTTT,CASSLGAADQPQHF
TRBJ1-4,-,TRBV6-2/TRBV6-3,-,TGTGCCAGCAGACCCTATGGTGGGGTCCGTCATGAAAAACTGTTTTTT,CASRPYGGVRHEKLFF
TRBJ1-5,-,TRBV7-2,-,TGTGCCAGCAGCTTAGAACCTAGTAGACCCCAGCATTTT,CASSLEPSRPQHF
TRBJ2-7,-,TRBV28,many,TGTGCCAGCCCCCCCCGGGGGACAGCCGTGACGGACGAGCAGTACTTC,CASPPRGTAVTDEQYF
TRBJ2-7,-,TRBV7-9,many,TGTGCCAGCAGCTCTACCCGCCGGGAGCAGTACTTC,CASSSTRREQYF
TRBJ1-6,TRBD1,TRBV20-1,many,TGCAGTAGACAGGGGGCTGGTGGCAATTCACCCCTCCACTTT,CSRQGAGGNSPLHF
TRBJ2-7,TRBD1,TRBV7-9,many,TGTGCCAGCAGCTACAAGACAGGGGATATCTCCTACGAGCAGTACTTC,CASSYKTGDISYEQYF
TRBJ1-5,-,TRBV28,many,TGTGCCAGCAGTTCCCGTCCGGGGCAGCCCCAGCATTTT,CASSSRPGQPQHF
TRBJ2-1,-,TRBV5-8,few,TGTGCCAGCAGCTTGAGGGACAAGGGGGATGAGCAGTTCTTC,CASSLRDKGDEQFF
TRBJ2-1,-,TRBV24-1,many,TGTGCCACCAGTGATATCGACAGTCCCAACAATGAGCAGTTCTTC,CATSDIDSPNNEQFF
TRBJ2-2,TRBD2,TRBV7-9,-,TGTGCCAGCACCATAGGGCTAGCGGGAGGAAGCGGGGAGCTGTTTTTT,CASTIGLAGGSGELFF
TRBJ1-2,-,TRBV20-1,-,TGCAGTGCTCCAAGAACCACAGGGACCTATGGCTACACCTTC,CSAPRTTGTYGYTF
TRBJ2-7,TRBD1,TRBV9,few,TGTGCCAGCAGCGCCCCATCCGGGACAGGGGTCCACGAGCAGTACTTC,CASSAPSGTGVHEQYF
TRBJ2-7,-,TRBV9,-,TGTGCCAGCAGCCGACAGACAGGCCTCGGGTACGAGCAGTACTTC,CASSRQTGLGYEQYF
TRBJ2-5,-,TRBV11-1,many,TGTGCCAGCAGCTCGACAGGGAGGGGAGAGACCCAGTACTTC,CASSSTGRGETQYF
TRBJ1-2,-,TRBV5-1,few,TGCGCCAGCAGTCCCCGTGGGGCGTACTATGGCTACACCTTC,CASSPRGAYYGYTF
TRBJ2-1,TRBD1,TRBV5-6,many,TGTGCCAGCAGCTTGGGGGACAGGAGCTACAATGAGCAGTTCTTC,CASSLGDRSYNEQFF
TRBJ1-4,TRBD1,TRBV6-5,-,TGTGCCAGCAGTTCCGGGACAGGGGGCTTTTTGGGTAATGAAAAACTGTTTTTT,CASSSGTGGFLGNEKLFF
TRBJ2-5,-,TRBV6-1,many,TGTGCCAGCAGAATCATACAGGGAGAGACCCAGTACTTC,CASRIIQGETQYF
TRBJ1-1,TRBD1,TRBV19,many,TGTGCCAGTAGAGGGGACAGGACCCTCTACACTGAAGCTTTCTTT,CASRGDRTLYTEAFF
TRBJ2-7,TRBD1,TRBV5-1,-,TGCGCCAGCAGCCCACAGGGGGCCGTAACCTACGAGCAGTACTTC,CASSPQGAVTYEQYF
TRBJ1-1,TRBD1,TRBV3-1,many,TGTGCCAGCACTCCGGGGCAGGGGGCCTGGAACACTGAAGCTTTCTTT,CASTPGQGAWNTEAFF
TRBJ2-7,-,TRBV7-9,many,TGTGCCAGCTCAAACGGGGACTCCTACGAGCAGTACTTC,CASSNGDSYEQYF
TRBJ1-1,-,TRBV2,many,TGTGCCAGCAGTCGGCAGGCGGAGACTGAAGCTTTCTTT,CASSRQAETEAFF
TRBJ1-1,-,TRBV7-9,many,TGTGCCAGCAGCTTAGTAGGCCCCCGAATTGCTGAAGCTTTCTTT,CASSLVGPRIAEAFF
TRBJ1-4,-,TRBV5-1,few,TGCGCCAGCAGCCGGTGGGGGGTTGGAACTAATGAAAAACTGTTTTTT,CASSRWGVGTNEKLFF
TRBJ2-5,TRBD1,TRBV5-1,few,TGCGCCAGCAGCTTGACGGGACAGGCTCAAGAGACCCAGTACTTC,CASSLTGQAQETQYF
TRBJ2-1,TRBD2,TRBV6-1,many,TGTGCCAGCAGTGACGGACTAGCGGCGGACAATGAGCAGTTCTTC,CASSDGLAADNEQFF
TRBJ2-3,TRBD1,TRBV5-1,many,TGCGCCAGCAGCTCCTACAGGGGGGACACAGATACGCAGTATTTT,CASSSYRGDTDTQYF
TRBJ2-5,-,TRBV20-1,few,TGCAGTGCTAGAACGTTTGTTCGGGGGCGGTTGGGAGAGACCCAGTACTTC,CSARTFVRGRLGETQYF
TRBJ1-5,-,TRBV20-1,many,TGCAGTGCTAGAGATTTTCTACGGGGGAAAAGCAATCAGCCCCAGCATTTT,CSARDFLRGKSNQPQHF
TRBJ2-1,TRBD2,TRBV6-6,many,TGTGCCAGCAGTTACCCAAGCGGGAGGGCCGGGTACAATGAGCAGTTCTTC,CASSYPSGRAGYNEQFF
TRBJ2-1,-,TRBV5-6,-,TGTGCCAGCAGTTCAGGGCCCTACAATGAGCAGTTCTTC,CASSSGPYNEQFF